The clone carrying this TCR beta chain was found once. An amount of RNA that ranged from roughly 0.45 to 1 ug was reverse transcribed with random hexamers. Amplification of TCR beta CDR3 was carried out by immunoSEQ multiplex PCR, which covered 54 Vbeta and 13 Jbeta segments. Using its own MiXCR run on the immunoSEQ multiplex PCR reads, TCRdb lists one record per CDR3 protein. The sample has about 200,000 distinct CDR3 sequences, over 90% seen once; the top ten hold about 0.08%. Patients with stable or active relapsing-remitting disease, all of them treatment-naive, made up the multiple sclerosis controls. This sample was taken from a study of CD8 T cells in Susac syndrome. The CDR3 covers 13 residues. V was pared by 4 bases and J by 8 bases, with 9 bases between. Per germline, CDR1 MNHEY and CDR2 SMNVEV (reference sequence).

The sequence derives from a human donor with multiple sclerosis. The sample consisted of CD4+ T cells from PBMCs. This chain links TRBV27 with TRBJ1-6; D unresolved. DNA for the CDR3: TGTGCCAGCAGTTCTTTATCCTATTCACCCCTCCACTTT. Protein sequence: CASSSLSYSPLHF.